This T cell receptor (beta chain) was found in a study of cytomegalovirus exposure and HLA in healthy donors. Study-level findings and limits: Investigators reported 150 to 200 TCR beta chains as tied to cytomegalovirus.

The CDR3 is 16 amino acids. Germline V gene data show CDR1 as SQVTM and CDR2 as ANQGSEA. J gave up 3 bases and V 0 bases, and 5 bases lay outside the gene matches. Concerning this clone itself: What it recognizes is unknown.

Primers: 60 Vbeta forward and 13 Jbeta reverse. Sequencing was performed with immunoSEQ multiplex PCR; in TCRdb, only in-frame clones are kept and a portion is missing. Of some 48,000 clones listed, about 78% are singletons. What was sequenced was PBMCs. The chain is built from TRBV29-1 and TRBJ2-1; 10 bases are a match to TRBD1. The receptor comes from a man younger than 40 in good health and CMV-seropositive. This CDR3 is CSVEDAGQGNYNEQFF. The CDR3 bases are TGCAGCGTTGAAGACGCGGGACAGGGGAACTACAATGAGCAGTTCTTC.